Included here is one T cell receptor beta chain sequence, with context. Its target is unknown. MiXCR, applied by TCRdb to the 5' RACE reads, yields one record per CDR3 protein. The sample lists about 1.7 million distinct CDR3 sequences, 32% occurring once. This specimen comes from a study of identical twins. Whole-study results and caveats: Monozygotic twins shared more out-of-frame TCR alpha than recombination models predicted. Low generation-probability sequences were in excess among twin-shared out-of-frame alpha sequences.

This CDR3 is built from 14 residues. V lost 3 bases, J lost 7 bases, and 13 bases lay in between. The germline V gene has CDR1 DFQATT and CDR2 SNEGSKA (reference sequence). The gene calls are TRBV20-1 and TRBJ1-6; possibly TRBD1 for D (5 bases). This clonotype was obtained from a newborn girl in good health. Source material: cord blood. DNA of the CDR3: TGCAGTGCTAGTTTTGGGACTCGGAATTCACCCCTCCACTTT. It encodes CSASFGTRNSPLHF.